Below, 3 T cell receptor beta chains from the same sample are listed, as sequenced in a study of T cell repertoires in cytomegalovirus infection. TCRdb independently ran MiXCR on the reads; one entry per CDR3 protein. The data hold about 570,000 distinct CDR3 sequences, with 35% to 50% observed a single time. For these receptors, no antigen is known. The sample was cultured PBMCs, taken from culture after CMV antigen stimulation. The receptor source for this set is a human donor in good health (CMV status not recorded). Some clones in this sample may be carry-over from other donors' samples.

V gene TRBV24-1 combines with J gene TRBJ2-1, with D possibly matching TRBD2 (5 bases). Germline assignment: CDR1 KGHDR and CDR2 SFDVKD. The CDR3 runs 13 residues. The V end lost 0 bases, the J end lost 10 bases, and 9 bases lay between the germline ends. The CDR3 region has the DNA TGTGCCACCAGTGATTTGGTGACGGGAGAGCAGTTCTTC. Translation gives CATSDLVTGEQFF.

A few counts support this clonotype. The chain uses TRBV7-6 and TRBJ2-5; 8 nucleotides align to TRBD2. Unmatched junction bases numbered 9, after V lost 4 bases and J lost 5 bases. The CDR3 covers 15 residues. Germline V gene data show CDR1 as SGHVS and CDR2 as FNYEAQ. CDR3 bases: TGTGCCAGCAGCTACTCAGCGGGAGCAGTGGAGACCCAGTACTTC. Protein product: CASSYSAGAVETQYF. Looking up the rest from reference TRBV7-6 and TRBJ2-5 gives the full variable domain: GAGVSQSPRYKVTKRGQDVALRCDPISGHVSLYWYRQALGQGPEFLTYFNYEAQQDKSGLPNDRFSAERPEGSISTLTIQRTEQRDSAMYRCASSYSAGAVETQYFGPGTRLLVL.

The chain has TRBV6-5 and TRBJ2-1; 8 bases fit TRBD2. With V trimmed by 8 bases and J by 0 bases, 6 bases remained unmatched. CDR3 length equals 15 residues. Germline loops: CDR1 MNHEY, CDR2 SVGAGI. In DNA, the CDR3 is TGTGCCAGCCGGACTAGCTGGGGCTCCTACAATGAGCAGTTCTTC. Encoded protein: CASRTSWGSYNEQFF.